The sequence of this T cell receptor (beta chain) was determined in a study of cytomegalovirus exposure and HLA in healthy donors. Study-level results: In a later analysis, V- and J-gene trimming of beta chains associated with a DCLRE1C missense variant, replicated independently. Most subjects had HLA-A and HLA-B alleles reportedly predicted accurately by TCR beta sequences. Immune exposure information comprised only CMV serostatus.

The CDR3 covers 13 residues. Germline V CDR1 and CDR2: MNHNS, SASEGT. The ends were cut back, 3 bases at V and 4 bases at J, with 9 bases in the middle. Worth noting for this clone: Its antigen is currently unknown.

The primer mix had 60 Vbeta and 13 Jbeta primers. Profiled with immunoSEQ multiplex PCR; TCRdb holds only in-frame clones, not every one. Among about 190,000 clones, around four fifths were seen once, and the ten largest hold about 0.78%. The chain couples TRBV6-1 to TRBJ2-5, with D tentatively TRBD2 (6 bases). This sequence was found in a woman younger than 30 in good health and CMV-seronegative. Material for sequencing was PBMCs. CDR3 DNA sequence: TGTGCCAGCAGTGAGGGAGGTGTAGAGACCCAGTACTTC. It yields the protein CASSEGGVETQYF.